This passage covers 5 T cell receptor beta chains from one sample sequenced in a study of T cell changes during pregnancy in multiple sclerosis. Libraries were prepared by immunoSEQ multiplex PCR; TCRdb keeps only in-frame clonotypes and omits some of them. In the table there are 50,000 to 60,000 clones, around nine tenths of which are singletons. The sequences come from peripheral blood, collected in the first trimester of pregnancy. These receptors were obtained from a female donor in good health, enrolled as a control in a pregnancy study.

This chain links TRBV7-6 with TRBJ2-7, with 7 bases matching TRBD1. The CDR3 consists of 19 residues. The V gene's germline CDR1 is SGHVS and CDR2 FNYEAQ. Losses at the gene ends were 1 base for V and 1 base for J; bases not matched to a gene: 16. In DNA, the CDR3 is TGTGCCAGCAGCTTAGGGGAATCACTCAAGGGGGCGGCGTCCTACGAGCAGTACTTC. Protein sequence: CASSLGESLKGAASYEQYF. Full variable domain (outside the CDR3, taken from reference TRBV7-6 and TRBJ2-7): GAGVSQSPRYKVTKRGQDVALRCDPISGHVSLYWYRQALGQGPEFLTYFNYEAQQDKSGLPNDRFSAERPEGSISTLTIQRTEQRDSAMYRCASSLGESLKGAASYEQYFGPGTRLTVT.

The chain employs TRBV11-2 and TRBJ2-3, with 9 bases that match TRBD2. The CDR3 loop spans 15 amino acids. V lost 4 bases, J lost 3 bases, and 5 bases stayed unmatched. CDR1 SGHAT and CDR2 FQNNGV come from the germline V gene. The CDR3 here is CASSSLAGPTDTQYF. CDR3 coding DNA: TGTGCCAGCAGCTCCCTAGCGGGGCCAACAGATACGCAGTATTTT.

About this clone itself: The same CDR3 arises from other DNA sequences in this sample as well. The V and J genes are TRBV9 and TRBJ1-3; no reliable D call. Germline loops: CDR1 SGDLS, CDR2 YYNGEE. CDR3 length: 14 amino acids. V was pared by 0 bases and J by 0 bases, with 4 bases between. The DNA for the CDR3 is TGTGCCAGCAGCGTAGCTGTCTCTGGAAACACCATATATTTT. This translates into CASSVAVSGNTIYF.

V and J are TRBV6-4 and TRBJ2-3; 9 bases fit TRBD2. The CDR3 length is 15 residues. The germline V gene has CDR1 MRHNA and CDR2 SNTAGT. V shed 3 bases, J shed 1 base, and the junction held 2 bases outside the gene matches. The CDR3, as DNA: TGTGCCAGCAGTGATAGCGGGGGCCGCACAGATACGCAGTATTTT. Encoded protein: CASSDSGGRTDTQYF.

The chain uses TRBV19 and TRBJ2-5; D remains ambiguous. V shed 5 bases and J shed 4 bases, with 8 bases lying between them. The germline CDR1 and CDR2 sequences are LNHDA and SQIVND (reference sequence). The CDR3 has 12 amino acids. CDR3 DNA: TGTGCCAGTAGTCCCGACACAGAGACCCAGTACTTC. Its translation is CASSPDTETQYF.